What follows are 13 T cell receptor beta chains derived from one specimen sequenced in a study of CD4 T cell repertoires in COVID-19. These memory T cells were uncultured and sequenced directly after ex vivo isolation. Libraries were prepared by immunoSEQ multiplex PCR; TCRdb keeps only in-frame clonotypes and omits some of them. The sample comprises 20,000 to 25,000 clones, about nine tenths of which are singletons, and approximately 0.6% rests with the top ten. Sequences were derived from central memory CD4+ T cells from blood, sampled before the COVID-19 pandemic. All receptors derive from a human donor who had COVID-19.

The CDR3, as DNA: TGTGCCAGCACTGGAACTAGCGGAGGTGAGCAGTTCTTC. Encoded protein: CASTGTSGGEQFF. The genes are TRBV6-1 and TRBJ2-1, with TRBD2 matching 8 bases. Trimming at V came to 7 bases and at J to 9 bases, leaving 8 bases not matched to a gene. The CDR3 sequence is 13 residues long. Germline CDR1 MNHNS, CDR2 SASEGT.

J is TRBJ2-1 and V is TRBV18, with D unresolved. CDR3 length equals 12 residues. Germline V gene sequence: CDR1 KGHSH, CDR2 LQKENI. V was clipped by 1 base and J by 7 bases, with 5 bases between them. CDR3 protein: CASSPLSNEQFF. For the CDR3, the DNA is TGTGCCAGCTCACCACTTTCGAATGAGCAGTTCTTC. The complete variable domain, with remaining parts taken from reference TRBV18 and TRBJ2-1, reads NAGVMQNPRHLVRRRGQEARLRCSPMKGHSHVYWYRQLPEEGLKFMVYLQKENIIDESGMPKERFSAEFPKEGPSILRIQQVVRGDSAAYFCASSPLSNEQFFGPGTRLTVL.

The chain combines TRBV5-8 with TRBJ1-1, with unresolved D. The ends were cut back, 4 bases at V and 3 bases at J, with 13 bases in the middle. This CDR3 spans 14 amino acids. Germline-derived CDR1 and CDR2 are SGHTS and YDEGEE. CDR3 amino acids: CASSVTWSYTEAFF. CDR3 in DNA: TGTGCCAGCAGCGTAACTTGGAGTTACACTGAAGCTTTCTTT.

V is TRBV2 and J is TRBJ2-7; TRBD2 matches at 10 bases. V lost 6 bases and J lost 4; bases outside the gene matches: 3. This CDR3 region has 13 residues. CDR1 SNHLY and CDR2 FYNNEI come from the germline V gene. CDR3: CASRLAGTYEQYF. CDR3 nucleotides: TGTGCCAGCAGACTAGCGGGGACTTACGAGCAGTACTTC.

The J gene is TRBJ1-2, the V gene TRBV5-1; unclear D gene. CDR3 length: 12 residues. The germline gives CDR1 SGHRS, CDR2 YFSETQ. Trimming cost V 7 bases and J 0 bases, with 7 bases left between them. CDR3 region: CASADSNYGYTF. The CDR3 DNA reads TGCGCCAGCGCAGATTCTAACTATGGCTACACCTTC.

This rearrangement joins TRBV19 to TRBJ2-1; 7 bases match TRBD2. The CDR3 is made up of 16 amino acids. V dropped 1 base and J dropped 7; count of bases not matched to a gene: 10. Germline V gene data show CDR1 as LNHDA and CDR2 as SQIVND (reference sequence). This CDR3 is CASSIVGLGVWNEQFF. Written as DNA, the CDR3 is TGTGCCAGTAGTATAGTCGGACTAGGAGTTTGGAATGAGCAGTTCTTC.

In this sample, this clone turned up a few times. V and J are TRBV19 and TRBJ1-3; D gene uncertain. Germline lookup yields CDR1 LNHDA and CDR2 SQIVND (reference sequence). V lost 3 bases and J lost 0, with 3 bases in between. This CDR3 has 13 amino acids. CDR3 bases: TGTGCCAGTAGTATCTCCTCTGGAAACACCATATATTTT. Translated: CASSISSGNTIYF.

This chain uses TRBV28 with TRBJ1-2; 9 bases agree with TRBD1. Germline V gene sequence: CDR1 MDHEN, CDR2 SYDVKM. V shed 4 bases, J shed 7 bases, and the junction held 4 bases outside the gene matches. CDR3 length: 13 amino acids. CDR3 sequence reads: CASSSGTGSGYTF. The CDR3 nucleotides are TGTGCCAGCAGTTCCGGGACAGGGAGTGGCTACACCTTC.

This chain connects TRBV5-1 to TRBJ1-2, with 7 positions matching TRBD1. The CDR3 loop spans 17 amino acids. Trimming cost V 0 bases and J 2 bases; bases outside gene matches: 10. CDR1 and CDR2 (germline): SGHRS, YFSETQ. CDR3 nucleotides: TGCGCCAGCAGCTTGGCCTTGGGACAGCTTAACAACTATGGCTACACCTTC. Its translation: CASSLALGQLNNYGYTF.

The gene calls are TRBV7-9 and TRBJ2-2; 7 bases fit TRBD2. J was trimmed by 3 bases and V by 10 bases; bases with no gene match: 14. Germline CDR1 reads SEHNR; CDR2 reads FQNEAQ (reference sequence). The CDR3 has 16 residues. CDR3 region: CATSVWSSGHTGELFF. The CDR3 nucleotides are TGTGCCACTAGCGTTTGGTCTAGCGGTCACACCGGGGAGCTGTTTTTT.

CDR3 bases: TGTGCCAGCAGCTTATCCGAGACTCAAGTCACAGATACGCAGTATTTT. This gives the protein CASSLSETQVTDTQYF. V usage is TRBV7-9 and J usage is TRBJ2-3; D not resolved. Trimming removed 2 bases at V and 2 bases at J, with 14 bases between. The CDR3 is 16 residues long. Germline CDR1 and CDR2: SEHNR and FQNEAQ (reference sequence). Full variable domain (rest looked up from reference TRBV7-9 and TRBJ2-3): DTGVSQNPRHKITKRGQNVTFRCDPISEHNRLYWYRQTLGQGPEFLTYFQNEAQLEKSRLLSDRFSAERPKGSFSTLEIQRTEQGDSAMYLCASSLSETQVTDTQYFGPGTRLTVL.

The V call is TRBV10-3, the J call TRBJ2-2, with 7 nucleotides matching TRBD1. Germline V gene sequence: CDR1 ENHRY, CDR2 SYGVKD. The CDR3 is made up of 14 amino acids. The V segment lost 10 bases and the J segment 1 base; nucleotides outside the gene matches: 6. The CDR3 bases are TGTGCCACCTCGGGACAGTTGAACACCGGGGAGCTGTTTTTT. It is translated as CATSGQLNTGELFF.

J is TRBJ1-5 and V is TRBV18, with TRBD1 as a possible D gene (6 bases). Trimming pared 3 bases from V and 7 bases from J, leaving 31 bases between. From germline, CDR1 is KGHSH and CDR2 LQKENI. CDR3 length equals 20 residues. In nucleotides, the CDR3 is TGTGCCAGCTCACCTACCTTCCAGTCCTGGGGACAAGGAAGGGAACAGCCCCAGCATTTT. Translation: CASSPTFQSWGQGREQPQHF.